These 13 T cell receptor beta chains were sequenced from one sample in a study of T cells and Merkel cell carcinoma outcomes. Only in-frame clones appear in the TCRdb table, and some are missing; sequencing was by immunoSEQ multiplex PCR. The sample holds 6,500 to 7,500 clones, roughly 88% seen once. The sample comprised tumor tissue from Merkel cell carcinoma. The receptors here all came from a human donor with Merkel cell carcinoma.

The rearrangement joins TRBV9 to TRBJ1-2; possible D gene TRBD1, 5 bases. The CDR3 is 14 residues long. Trimming stripped 3 bases from V and 7 bases from J, with 16 bases between. Looked up from germline, CDR1 is SGDLS and CDR2 is YYNGEE. The CDR3 DNA reads as TGTGCCAGCAGCGCAACGGGGGGTAGGGGTGGCTACACCTTC. It yields the protein CASSATGGRGGYTF.

This chain links TRBV5-6 with TRBJ1-1; D is unclear. This CDR3 region has 13 residues. The germline CDR1 and CDR2 sequences are SGHDT and YYEEEE. Deletions cut 2 bases from V and 1 base from J, with 6 bases between. CDR3 region: CASSFGTNTEAFF. The CDR3, as DNA: TGTGCCAGCAGCTTCGGCACGAACACTGAAGCTTTCTTT. The variable domain in full, completed from reference TRBV5-6 and TRBJ1-1, reads DAGVTQSPTHLIKTRGQQVTLRCSPKSGHDTVSWYQQALGQGPQFIFQYYEEEERQRGNFPDRFSGHQFPNYSSELNVNALLLGDSALYLCASSFGTNTEAFFGQGTRLTVV.

V gene TRBV11-2 combines with J gene TRBJ2-4; tentative D call: TRBD2 (5 bases). Germline CDR1 is SGHAT and CDR2 is FQNNGV. Trimming removed 6 bases from V and 0 bases from J, with 12 bases in between. The CDR3 runs to 15 residues. The CDR3 DNA reads as TGTGCCAGCAGGTGGAGAGGGCTAGCCAAAAACATTCAGTACTTC. Translating it yields CASRWRGLAKNIQYF.

The chain uses TRBV18 and TRBJ2-3; 7 bases match TRBD1. Germline V gene data show CDR1 as KGHSH and CDR2 as LQKENI. The CDR3 sequence is 17 residues long. V trimming: 0 bases; J trimming: 1 base; junction bases outside the gene matches: 7. The CDR3 protein is CASSPPRRQGGTDTQYF. CDR3 sequence (DNA): TGTGCCAGCTCACCACCGAGGAGACAGGGAGGCACAGATACGCAGTATTTT.

The CDR3 is CASSVAGRGGGTDTQYF. For the CDR3, the DNA is TGTGCCAGCAGCGTAGCTGGTCGGGGCGGGGGAACAGATACGCAGTATTTT. This sequence joins TRBV9 and TRBJ2-3; 7 bases fit TRBD2. V trimming: 0 bases; J trimming: 3 bases; junction bases outside the gene matches: 10. CDR3 length: 17 residues. The germline CDR1 and CDR2 sequences are SGDLS and YYNGEE.

The CDR3 protein is CASSGQGNYGYTF. The CDR3 coding sequence is TGTGCCAGCTCCGGACAGGGGAACTATGGCTACACCTTC. This chain uses TRBV18 with TRBJ1-2; 9 bases match TRBD1. CDR3 size: 13 residues. Germline CDR1 reads KGHSH; CDR2 reads LQKENI. Trimming removed 6 bases from V and 2 bases from J; junction bases left unmatched: 1.

The chain joins TRBV9 to TRBJ2-3; D uncertain. Trimming cost V 1 base and J 5 bases, with 14 bases left between them. Per the germline V gene, CDR1 is SGDLS and CDR2 is YYNGEE. The length of the CDR3 is 15 residues. The CDR3 DNA reads TGTGCCAGCAGCGTATCGTTGATAGAGGTAGATACGCAGTATTTT. Protein: CASSVSLIEVDTQYF.

The genes are TRBV7-9 and TRBJ2-2, with 8 bases that match TRBD2. CDR3 length: 15 residues. V trimming: 3 bases; J trimming: 3 bases; junction bases outside the gene matches: 3. Germline V CDR1 and CDR2: SEHNR, FQNEAQ (reference sequence). As DNA, the CDR3 is TGTGCCAGCAGCTTCGTGCGGGGGGACACCGGGGAGCTGTTTTTT. Translation gives CASSFVRGDTGELFF. The full variable domain, with the rest looked up from reference TRBV7-9 and TRBJ2-2, is DTGVSQNPRHKITKRGQNVTFRCDPISEHNRLYWYRQTLGQGPEFLTYFQNEAQLEKSRLLSDRFSAERPKGSFSTLEIQRTEQGDSAMYLCASSFVRGDTGELFFGEGSRLTVL.

This clone was picked up one time. V usage is TRBV30 and J usage is TRBJ2-3; no clear D gene. CDR3 length: 11 residues. Germline lookup yields CDR1 GTSNPN and CDR2 SVGIG (reference sequence). V was clipped by 4 bases and J by 2 bases, with 4 bases between them. CDR3 DNA sequence: TGTGCCTGGACCATCACAGATACGCAGTATTTT. This encodes CAWTITDTQYF.

The rearrangement uses TRBV5-8 and TRBJ2-1; perhaps TRBD1 as D (7 bases). This CDR3 has 16 amino acids. The V and J ends lost 4 bases and 7 bases respectively, with 21 bases between them. CDR1 is SGHTS and CDR2 is YDEGEE in the germline V gene. The CDR3 coding sequence is TGTGCCAGCAGCCCGGCGGGACAGAAAAGTCTTAATGAGCAGTTCTTC. It yields the protein CASSPAGQKSLNEQFF.

The chain uses TRBV7-9 and TRBJ2-3; 7 bases map to TRBD1. Germline V gene sequence: CDR1 SEHNR, CDR2 FQNEAQ (reference sequence). With 3 bases clipped from V and 6 bases from J, the junction kept 9 bases outside the gene matches. This CDR3 is built from 15 residues. The CDR3 DNA sequence: TGTGCCAGCAGCTTGGTCGGGACAGTGCTGGATACGCAGTATTTT. It is translated as CASSLVGTVLDTQYF.

The chain joins TRBV19 to TRBJ1-5, with D unresolved. Germline V lookup: CDR1 LNHDA, CDR2 SQIVND (reference sequence). The V gene lost 5 bases and the J gene lost 3 bases, with 8 bases spanning the gap. CDR3 length equals 13 residues. The CDR3 nucleotides are TGTGCCAGTAGTTGGCAGTCCAATCAGCCCCAGCATTTT. It codes for CASSWQSNQPQHF.

The chain is built from TRBV2 and TRBJ2-1; the D gene could be TRBD1 or TRBD2 (5 bases each). CDR1 is SNHLY and CDR2 is FYNNEI in the germline V gene. Trimming stripped 11 bases from V and 4 bases from J, with 12 bases between. This CDR3 region has 12 residues. CDR3 nucleotides: TGTGCCGGGGGACCGATGTACAATGAGCAGTTCTTC. This codes for CAGGPMYNEQFF.